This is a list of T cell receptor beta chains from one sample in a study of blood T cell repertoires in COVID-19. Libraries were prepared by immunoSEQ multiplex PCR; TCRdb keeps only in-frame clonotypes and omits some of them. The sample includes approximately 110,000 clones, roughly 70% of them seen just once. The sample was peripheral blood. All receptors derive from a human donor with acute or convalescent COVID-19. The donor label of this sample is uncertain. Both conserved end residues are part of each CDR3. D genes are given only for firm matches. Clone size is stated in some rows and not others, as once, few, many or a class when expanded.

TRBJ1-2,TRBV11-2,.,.,CASSAGVGYGYTF,TGTGCCAGCAGCGCAGGGGTCGGCTATGGCTACACCTTC
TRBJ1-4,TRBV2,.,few,CASSPQGTNEKLFF,TGTGCCAGCAGTCCACAGGGCACTAATGAAAAACTGTTTTTT
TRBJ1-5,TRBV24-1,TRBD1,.,CATSDSGQGDQPQHF,TGTGCCACCAGTGACTCCGGACAGGGGGATCAGCCCCAGCATTTT
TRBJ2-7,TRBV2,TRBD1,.,CASSVDRGSQYEQYF,TGTGCCAGCAGTGTGGACAGGGGGAGCCAGTACGAGCAGTACTTC
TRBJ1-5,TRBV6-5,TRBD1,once,CASSRGQGAQPQHF,TGTGCCAGCAGTCGGGGACAGGGGGCTCAGCCCCAGCATTTT
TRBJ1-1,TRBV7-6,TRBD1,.,CASSPVTGVIAEAFF,TGTGCCAGCAGCCCCGTGACAGGGGTAATCGCTGAAGCTTTCTTT
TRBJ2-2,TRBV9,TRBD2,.,CASSQAGGNTGELFF,TGTGCCAGCAGCCAAGCGGGGGGGAACACCGGGGAGCTGTTTTTT
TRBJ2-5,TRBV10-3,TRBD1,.,CAIRGEGTGTETQYF,TGTGCCATCAGGGGGGAGGGGACAGGGACCGAGACCCAGTACTTC
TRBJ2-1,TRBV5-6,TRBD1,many,CASSEGTVYNEQFF,TGTGCCAGCAGCGAGGGGACAGTCTACAATGAGCAGTTCTTC
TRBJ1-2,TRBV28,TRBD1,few,CASSLFLAGGYGYTF,TGTGCCAGCAGTTTATTCTTGGCAGGGGGATATGGCTACACCTTC
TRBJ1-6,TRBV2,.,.,CASSDSSSYNSPLHF,TGTGCCAGCAGTGACTCGAGCTCCTATAATTCACCCCTCCACTTT
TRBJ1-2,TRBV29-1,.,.,CSVEVVLPYGYTF,TGCAGCGTTGAAGTGGTCCTACCCTATGGCTACACCTTC
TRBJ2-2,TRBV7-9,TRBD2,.,CASSRGGQNTGELFF,TGTGCCAGCAGCCGCGGGGGGCAGAACACCGGGGAGCTGTTTTTT
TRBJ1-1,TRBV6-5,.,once,CAIGNRENTEAFF,TGTGCCATCGGGAACAGGGAGAACACTGAAGCTTTCTTT
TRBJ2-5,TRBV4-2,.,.,CASSHLGAVTQYF,TGTGCCAGCAGCCATTTGGGGGCCGTCACCCAGTACTTC
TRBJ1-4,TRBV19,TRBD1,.,CASSDRGSTNEKLFF,TGTGCCAGTTCCGACAGGGGCTCAACTAATGAAAAACTGTTTTTT
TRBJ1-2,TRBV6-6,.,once,CASSYIGSDGGYTF,TGTGCCAGCAGTTACATTGGCAGCGATGGTGGCTACACCTTC
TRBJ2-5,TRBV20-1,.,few,CSATRRETQYF,TGCAGCGCCACTAGACGGGAGACCCAGTACTTC
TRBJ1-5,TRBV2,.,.,CASGQDSNQPQHF,TGTGCCAGCGGGCAAGATAGCAATCAGCCCCAGCATTTT
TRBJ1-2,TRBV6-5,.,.,CASRGAPDYYGYTF,TGTGCCAGCAGAGGGGCTCCGGATTACTATGGCTACACCTTC
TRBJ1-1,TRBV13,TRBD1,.,CASSVNRGLGTEAFF,TGTGCCAGCAGCGTCAACAGGGGGCTGGGCACTGAAGCTTTCTTT
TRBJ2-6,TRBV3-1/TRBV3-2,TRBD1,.,CASSQEERGPGANVLTF,TGTGCCAGCAGCCAAGAGGAAAGGGGGCCTGGGGCCAACGTCCTGACTTTC
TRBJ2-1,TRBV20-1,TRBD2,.,CSASEGTSLQKSHFF,TGCAGTGCTAGTGAGGGGACTAGCCTACAGAAATCCCATTTCTTC
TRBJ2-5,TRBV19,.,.,CASSIWGGETQYF,TGTGCCAGTAGTATTTGGGGAGGTGAGACCCAGTACTTC
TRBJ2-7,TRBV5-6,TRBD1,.,CASSLGTGSGAYEQYF,TGTGCCAGCAGCCTAGGGACAGGGAGTGGAGCCTACGAGCAGTACTTC
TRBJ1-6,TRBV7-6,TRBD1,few,CASSLLTGDSYNSPLHF,TGTGCCAGCAGCTTATTGACAGGGGACTCCTATAATTCACCCCTCCACTTT
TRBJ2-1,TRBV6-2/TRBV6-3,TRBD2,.,CASSYLPGASGGRAVVF,TGTGCCAGCAGTTACCTTCCTGGGGCTAGCGGGGGGCGAGCAGTGGTCTTC
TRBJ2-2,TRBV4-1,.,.,CAKLQGTQIRMVAGELFF,TGCGCCAAACTACAGGGAACTCAAATTAGGATGGTCGCCGGGGAGCTGTTTTTT
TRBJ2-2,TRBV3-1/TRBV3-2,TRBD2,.,CASSQDPRTSGGNTGELFF,TGTGCCAGCAGCCAAGACCCCCGGACTAGCGGGGGGAACACCGGGGAGCTGTTTTTT
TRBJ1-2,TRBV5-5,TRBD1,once,CASSYATGNLYGYTF,TGTGCCAGCAGCTACGCGACAGGGAACCTCTATGGCTACACCTTC
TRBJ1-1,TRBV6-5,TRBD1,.,CASRVQGAREAFF,TGTGCCAGCAGAGTACAGGGGGCACGTGAAGCTTTCTTT
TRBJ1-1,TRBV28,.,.,CASSLGAGAGNTEAFF,TGTGCCAGCAGTTTAGGAGCAGGGGCAGGAAACACTGAAGCTTTCTTT
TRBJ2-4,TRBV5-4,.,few,CASSLDTSAKNIQYF,TGTGCCAGCAGCTTGGACACTAGCGCCAAAAACATTCAGTACTTC
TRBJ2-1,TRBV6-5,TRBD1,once,CASRGTANEQFF,TGTGCCAGCAGAGGGACAGCCAATGAGCAGTTCTTC
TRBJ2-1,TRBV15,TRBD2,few,CATSRDSSGGFEQFF,TGTGCCACCAGCAGAGATTCTAGCGGGGGGTTTGAGCAGTTCTTC
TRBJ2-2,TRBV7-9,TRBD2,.,CASSRGEGTGELFF,TGTGCCAGCAGCCGCGGGGAGGGCACCGGGGAGCTGTTTTTT
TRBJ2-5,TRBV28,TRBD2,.,CASSFSGGGFQETQYF,TGTGCCAGCAGTTTCTCCGGGGGGGGCTTTCAAGAGACCCAGTACTTC
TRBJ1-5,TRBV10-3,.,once,CAISEFGHNNQPQHF,TGTGCCATCAGTGAGTTCGGACATAACAATCAGCCCCAGCATTTT
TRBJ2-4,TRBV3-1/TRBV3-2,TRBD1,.,CASSRQTGGDIQYF,TGTGCCAGCAGCCGCCAGACAGGGGGCGACATTCAGTACTTC
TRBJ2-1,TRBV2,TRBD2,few,CASRATSAGEQFF,TGTGCCAGCAGGGCGACTAGCGCTGGGGAGCAGTTCTTC
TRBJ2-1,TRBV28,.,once,CASSTRSWRAYNEQFF,TGTGCCAGCAGCACCCGCAGTTGGAGGGCTTACAATGAGCAGTTCTTC
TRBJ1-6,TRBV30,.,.,CAWSVHSLRSPLHF,TGTGCCTGGAGTGTCCACAGCCTTAGGTCACCCCTCCACTTT
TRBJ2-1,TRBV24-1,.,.,CATSDSWGEYNEQFF,TGTGCCACCAGTGATTCGTGGGGGGAGTACAATGAGCAGTTCTTC
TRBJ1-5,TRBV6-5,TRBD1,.,CASSTGTVNQPQHF,TGTGCCAGCAGCACAGGGACAGTAAATCAGCCCCAGCATTTT